This passage covers 31 T cell receptor beta chains from one sample sequenced in a study of blood T cells in healthy people across ages. A J-beta primer mix and a sample-barcoded 5' primer were used in a second PCR of about 6 to 12 cycles. Each CDR3 protein gets one entry after TCRdb re-called the 5' RACE reads with MiXCR. The table has about 640,000 distinct CDR3 sequences, 58% seen once. Material for sequencing was blood. The receptor set was obtained from a man in his 60s in good health.

The chain employs TRBV20-1 and TRBJ1-2, with 7 bases lining up with TRBD1. The CDR3 consists of 12 residues. The germline V gene encodes CDR1 DFQATT and CDR2 SNEGSKA (reference sequence). J was trimmed by 6 bases and V by 5 bases; bases with no gene match: 6. The CDR3 loop reads CSAENRGHGYTF. CDR3 DNA: TGCAGTGCTGAGAACAGGGGACATGGCTACACCTTC.

This clonotype has just a few counts. The rearrangement joins TRBV9 to TRBJ2-1; 7 bases match TRBD2. The CDR3 runs to 16 residues. Trimming removed 7 bases from V and 7 bases from J; junction bases left unmatched: 17. Germline V gene lookup returns CDR1 SGDLS and CDR2 YYNGEE. CDR3 nucleotides: TGTGCCAGCGGAAAAAATCCCGTGGGGGGGTATAATGAGCAGTTCTTC. The encoded protein is CASGKNPVGGYNEQFF.

The genes are TRBV20-1 and TRBJ2-3, with 10 bases fitting TRBD2. V dropped 5 bases and J dropped 3; count of bases not matched to a gene: 8. The CDR3 extends over 15 amino acids. Germline V gene data show CDR1 as DFQATT and CDR2 as SNEGSKA (reference sequence). The CDR3 DNA is TGCAGTGCTTCCGGGACTAGCGCCTTTACAGATACGCAGTATTTT. Translation gives CSASGTSAFTDTQYF.

The chain recombines TRBV2 with TRBJ1-5; perhaps TRBD1 as D (5 bases). Germline lookup yields CDR1 SNHLY and CDR2 FYNNEI. Trimming shortened V by 5 bases and J by 1 base, and 12 bases separated the two germline ends. This CDR3 has 15 residues. This chain's CDR3 is CASSPRGNSNQPQHF. CDR3 nucleotides: TGTGCCAGCAGTCCCCGGGGGAACAGCAATCAGCCCCAGCATTTT.

The rearrangement links TRBV27 to TRBJ2-1; no clear D. Trimming took 3 bases from V and 1 from J, leaving 10 bases between them. Germline assignment: CDR1 MNHEY and CDR2 SMNVEV (reference sequence). The CDR3 is 15 amino acids. The CDR3 region is CASSFFGSSYNEQFF. DNA of the CDR3: TGTGCCAGCAGTTTCTTTGGTTCGTCCTACAATGAGCAGTTCTTC.

The CDR3 DNA is TGCGCCAGCAGCTTGAGCGGGGGGGCCAGGGATACGCAGTATTTT. Encoded protein: CASSLSGGARDTQYF. V is TRBV5-1 and J is TRBJ2-3, with TRBD2 matching 10 bases. Germline lookup yields CDR1 SGHRS and CDR2 YFSETQ. This CDR3 spans 15 amino acids. Trimming took 1 base from V and 6 from J; bases not matched to a gene: 5.

The chain carries TRBV15 and TRBJ2-7; D is unresolved. The V and J ends lost 3 bases and 1 base respectively, with 7 bases between them. This CDR3 has 13 amino acids. Germline lookup yields CDR1 LNHNV and CDR2 YYDKDF (reference sequence). DNA of the CDR3: TGTGCCACCAGCAGGGACGGATCCTACGAGCAGTACTTC. Protein product: CATSRDGSYEQYF.

The rearrangement uses TRBV20-1 and TRBJ2-7; no definite D call. Trimming cost V 2 bases and J 7 bases, with 18 bases left between them. Germline V gives CDR1 DFQATT, CDR2 SNEGSKA (reference sequence). The CDR3 length is 14 residues. The CDR3 here is CSARPFDPYNEQYF. The CDR3 DNA follows: TGCAGTGCTAGACCCTTTGACCCCTACAATGAGCAGTACTTC.

The V and J genes are TRBV18 and TRBJ2-5, with D perhaps TRBD1 (5 bases). Matching the DNA end better, TRBJ2-7 makes the J call doubtful. Germline CDR1 KGHSH, CDR2 LQKENI. The CDR3 consists of 16 residues. CDR3 loop: CASSPATGRVTYEQYF. The CDR3 DNA sequence: TGTGCCAGCTCACCGGCGACGGGCAGGGTAACTTACGAGCAGTACTTC.

This clonotype came up a few times. V and J are TRBV14 and TRBJ2-1, with D possibly TRBD1 on 5 matching bases. The V gene's germline CDR1 is SGHDN and CDR2 FVKESK. The V and J ends lost 2 bases and 7 bases respectively, with 15 bases between them. The CDR3 covers 15 residues. CDR3 in amino acids: CASSQLPGHINEQFF. DNA of the CDR3: TGTGCCAGCAGCCAACTCCCAGGACACATAAATGAGCAGTTCTTC.

The chain has TRBV29-1 and TRBJ1-1; D is ambiguous. The CDR3 has 12 residues. Germline CDR1 reads SQVTM; CDR2 reads ANQGSEA. V was cut by 4 bases and J by 1 base, with 7 bases left in between. The CDR3 reads CSVASKNTEAFF. The CDR3 DNA sequence: TGCAGCGTTGCTTCAAAGAACACTGAAGCTTTCTTT.

The chain carries TRBV5-1 and TRBJ1-1; 7 positions agree with TRBD1. The CDR3 is 16 residues long. Germline V CDR1 and CDR2: SGHRS, YFSETQ. V trimming: 7 bases; J trimming: 1 base; junction bases outside the gene matches: 13. CDR3 nucleotide sequence: TGCGCCAGCGGTCAAACGCAGGGGGAGGGGAACACTGAAGCTTTCTTT. Translated, it gives CASGQTQGEGNTEAFF.

This clonotype has only a few counts. The chain uses TRBV20-1 and TRBJ1-1, with D unclear. Trimming left V 7 bases short and J 2 bases short, with 20 bases between. Germline V gene lookup returns CDR1 DFQATT and CDR2 SNEGSKA (reference sequence). The CDR3 is 15 residues long. This CDR3 reads CSVAWPAKQNTEAFF. The CDR3 bases are TGCAGTGTCGCCTGGCCTGCAAAGCAAAACACTGAAGCTTTCTTT.

The chain uses TRBV9 and TRBJ2-5, with TRBD1 matching over 8 bases. The CDR3 covers 16 residues. Per germline, CDR1 SGDLS and CDR2 YYNGEE. V gave up 0 bases and J gave up 0 bases; unmatched junction bases: 4. The DNA of the CDR3 is TGTGCCAGCAGCGTAGGGACAGGGTCGTACCAAGAGACCCAGTACTTC. Amino acid sequence: CASSVGTGSYQETQYF.

This chain joins TRBV12-3 or TRBV12-4 and TRBJ1-4; 9 bases are a match to TRBD1. Germline trimming cut 4 bases from V and 8 bases from J; bases unmatched to any gene: 5. This CDR3 has 14 amino acids. The CDR3 region has the DNA TGTGCCAGCAGTTATGGGACAGGGCTCGAAAAACTGTTTTTT. Translating gives CASSYGTGLEKLFF.

This chain joins TRBV7-2 and TRBJ2-7; tentatively, D is TRBD1 (7 bases). Germline V gene sequence: CDR1 SGHTA, CDR2 FQGNSA. Trimming removed 1 base at V and 4 bases at J, with 14 bases between. The CDR3 is made up of 15 amino acids. The CDR3, as DNA: TGTGCCAGCAGCTTAGGACAGGGACTGAGGTACGAGCAGTACTTC. This gives the protein CASSLGQGLRYEQYF. Combining the CDR3 with reference TRBV7-2 and TRBJ2-7 gives the whole variable domain GAGVSQSPSNKVTEKGKDVELRCDPISGHTALYWYRQSLGQGLEFLIYFQGNSAPDKSGLPSDRFSAERTGGSVSTLTIQRTQQEDSAVYLCASSLGQGLRYEQYFGPGTRLTVT.

At least ten counts were recorded for this clonotype. This chain uses TRBV11-2 with TRBJ1-2, with 7 positions matching TRBD1. In germline, CDR1 is SGHAT, CDR2 FQNNGV. V was clipped by 1 base and J by 8 bases; unmatched bases: 4. This CDR3 has 13 residues. The CDR3: CASSLGAGGGYTF. DNA of the CDR3: TGTGCCAGCAGCTTAGGGGCAGGGGGAGGCTACACCTTC.

V and J are TRBV5-1 and TRBJ2-2; D might be TRBD1 (6 bases). V was pared by 0 bases and J by 0 bases, with 12 bases between. The CDR3 contains 17 residues. Germline V gene sequence: CDR1 SGHRS, CDR2 YFSETQ. The CDR3 coding sequence is TGCGCCAGCAGCTTGGACAGGGTACGTTCGAACACCGGGGAGCTGTTTTTT. This gives the protein CASSLDRVRSNTGELFF.

This clonotype has more than one count but fewer than ten. V usage is TRBV29-1 and J usage is TRBJ2-4, with D possibly matching TRBD2 (5 bases). The V and J ends lost 4 bases and 5 bases respectively, with 9 bases between them. The V gene's germline CDR1 is SQVTM and CDR2 ANQGSEA. The CDR3 is 12 amino acids. This chain's CDR3 is CSVVRAENIQYF. For the CDR3, the DNA is TGCAGCGTTGTGAGGGCAGAAAACATTCAGTACTTC.

CDR3 in amino acids: CASTEGIQPRSNYGYTF. The CDR3 DNA is TGTGCCAGCACCGAAGGGATTCAACCTAGGTCGAACTATGGCTACACCTTC. The chain is built from TRBV12-3 or TRBV12-4 and TRBJ1-2; no clear D. Trimming removed 7 bases from V and 2 bases from J, with 23 bases in between. This CDR3 contains 17 residues.

This clonotype was seen just once. The V call is TRBV5-1, the J call TRBJ1-2, with D tentatively TRBD1 (5 bases). CDR1 is SGHRS, CDR2 YFSETQ, per germline. The length of the CDR3 is 15 residues. Trimming took off 0 bases at V and 3 bases at J, with 12 bases between the two ends. CDR3 bases: TGCGCCAGCAGCTTGGAAGGGAGGGGTCACTATGGCTACACCTTC. Translated, it gives CASSLEGRGHYGYTF.

V and J are TRBV20-1 and TRBJ1-6, with 10 bases that match TRBD1. V was clipped by 5 bases and J by 5 bases; unmatched bases: 6. The CDR3 is made up of 15 amino acids. CDR1 is DFQATT and CDR2 is SNEGSKA in the germline V gene (reference sequence). CDR3 loop: CSAPTGGLDNSPLHF. The CDR3 DNA follows: TGCAGTGCTCCGACAGGGGGCTTGGATAATTCACCCCTCCACTTT.

The rearrangement uses TRBV13 and TRBJ2-5, with 9 bases that match TRBD2. Germline lookup yields CDR1 PRHDT and CDR2 FYEKMQ (reference sequence). The CDR3 sequence is 16 residues long. With 5 bases clipped from V and 5 bases from J, the junction kept 12 bases outside the gene matches. The CDR3 sequence: CASSPSGTRMWETQYF. The CDR3 nucleotides read TGTGCCAGCAGCCCTAGCGGGACTCGTATGTGGGAGACCCAGTACTTC.

The V call is TRBV10-3, the J call TRBJ2-1; D might be TRBD2 (7 bases). V gave up 4 bases and J gave up 9 bases, with 13 bases separating them. The V gene's germline CDR1 is ENHRY and CDR2 SYGVKD. The CDR3 consists of 13 residues. This CDR3 is CAISAGGRGEQFF. The CDR3 DNA reads as TGTGCCATCAGTGCGGGGGGCCGGGGTGAGCAGTTCTTC.

J is TRBJ2-5 and V is TRBV28; 10 bases fit TRBD1. Trimming removed 5 bases from V and 5 bases from J; junction bases left unmatched: 14. Germline V gene data show CDR1 as MDHEN and CDR2 as SYDVKM. The CDR3 consists of 17 residues. CDR3 amino acids: CASSTPTGTGVKETQYF. In DNA, the CDR3 is TGTGCCAGCAGTACGCCCACCGGGACAGGGGTTAAGGAGACCCAGTACTTC. Together with reference TRBV28 and TRBJ2-5, the CDR3 gives the full variable domain: DVKVTQSSRYLVKRTGEKVFLECVQDMDHENMFWYRQDPGLGLRLIYFSYDVKMKEKGDIPEGYSVSREKKERFSLILESASTNQTSMYLCASSTPTGTGVKETQYFGPGTRLLVL.

CDR3 DNA sequence: TGTGCCAGCAGTGATCACAGGGGGCGCGCTGGGGCCAACGTCCTGACTTTC. Protein: CASSDHRGRAGANVLTF. V is TRBV2 and J is TRBJ2-6; 9 positions match TRBD1. The V segment lost 3 bases and the J segment 2 bases; nucleotides outside the gene matches: 5. Per germline, CDR1 SNHLY and CDR2 FYNNEI. The CDR3 has 17 residues. The entire variable domain, with the rest obtained from reference TRBV2 and TRBJ2-6, is as follows: EPEVTQTPSHQVTQMGQEVILRCVPISNHLYFYWYRQILGQKVEFLVSFYNNEISEKSEIFDDQFSVERPDGSNFTLKIRSTKLEDSAMYFCASSDHRGRAGANVLTFGAGSRLTVL.

This rearrangement joins TRBV5-1 to TRBJ1-2; no definite D call. Trimming stripped 4 bases from V and 7 bases from J, with 17 bases between. The CDR3 loop spans 14 amino acids. Germline CDR1 reads SGHRS; CDR2 reads YFSETQ. The CDR3 loop is CASSDAPPQGGYTF. The CDR3 coding sequence is TGCGCCAGCAGCGACGCCCCCCCACAAGGTGGCTACACCTTC.

This clonotype has just one count. A read error may account for a junction end that differs from germline. The gene calls are TRBV20-1 and TRBJ2-1; TRBD1 matches 10 bases. From germline, CDR1 is DFQATT and CDR2 SNEGSKA (reference sequence). This CDR3 spans 13 amino acids. The CDR3 sequence is CSARGTGADEQLF. CDR3 nucleotides: TGCAGTGCTAGGGGGACAGGGGCCGATGAGCAGCTCTTC.

The chain recombines TRBV9 with TRBJ2-7; D is uncertain. CDR1 and CDR2 (germline): SGDLS, YYNGEE. The CDR3 runs to 15 residues. V shed 4 bases and J shed 0 bases, with 14 bases lying between them. Written as DNA, the CDR3 is TGTGCCAGCAGCAGAGCTGTGAGATCCTCCTACGAGCAGTACTTC. This gives the protein CASSRAVRSSYEQYF.

This clonotype came up once. This chain uses TRBV5-1 with TRBJ1-4; no clear D gene. This CDR3 region has 15 residues. V was pared by 4 bases and J by 3 bases, with 13 bases between. The germline V gene has CDR1 SGHRS and CDR2 YFSETQ. In DNA form, the CDR3 reads TGCGCCAGCAGCCCCTCGGGGAGCTCTAATGAAAAACTGTTTTTT. Translated: CASSPSGSSNEKLFF.

A few counts support this clonotype. This chain connects TRBV14 to TRBJ2-1; 14 positions match TRBD2. The germline V gene encodes CDR1 SGHDN and CDR2 FVKESK. The CDR3 has 17 amino acids. V trimming: 0 bases; J trimming: 4 bases; junction bases outside the gene matches: 2. The DNA for the CDR3 is TGTGCCAGCAGCCAAGACCGGACTAGCGGGGGGTACAATGAGCAGTTCTTC. Amino acid sequence: CASSQDRTSGGYNEQFF.